Following are 7 T cell receptor beta chains from one sample sequenced in a study of blood T cell repertoires in COVID-19 (dated by TCRdb to about 2020). The receptor library was made with the immunoSEQ multiplex PCR assay. Not all clones reach the TCRdb copy of this immuneACCESS table, which keeps in-frame sequences only. Checked studies attribute under half of the gap to unresolved V genes and leave the rest unexplained. The sample profile shows over 120,000 clones; about 89% of them were found once. Of the sample, approximately 10% is held by the ten largest clones. The sequenced sample consisted of PBMCs or T cells enriched from blood (not recorded which). The receptors were gathered from a man in his sixties who had recovered from COVID-19.

The chain carries TRBV30 and TRBJ1-1, with 10 bases that match TRBD1. The germline CDR1 and CDR2 sequences are GTSNPN and SVGIG (reference sequence). J lost 5 bases, V lost 2 bases, and 2 bases had no gene match. The CDR3 sequence is 13 residues long. The CDR3 DNA sequence: TGTGCCTGGAGTCGGGACAGGGGAACTGAAGCTTTCTTT. Its translation is CAWSRDRGTEAFF.

This clone was counted between two and nine times. This sequence joins TRBV5-1 and TRBJ1-4; D is unclear. The germline V and J ends were trimmed by 4 bases and 8 bases, with 18 bases remaining between them. CDR3 length: 15 residues. Germline V gene sequence: CDR1 SGHRS, CDR2 YFSETQ. Here the CDR3 reads CASSQNYPAGEKLFF. The CDR3 bases are TGCGCCAGCAGCCAAAATTACCCGGCGGGGGAAAAACTGTTTTTT.

The J gene is TRBJ1-6, the V gene TRBV6-1, with D maybe TRBD1 (5 bases). This CDR3 contains 15 residues. Germline-derived CDR1 and CDR2 are MNHNS and SASEGT. The V and J ends lost 2 bases and 7 bases respectively, with 12 bases between them. The CDR3 spells CASSERRAGNSPLHF. CDR3 in DNA: TGTGCCAGCAGTGAACGCAGGGCTGGGAATTCACCCCTCCACTTT.

The rearrangement uses TRBV7-6 and TRBJ2-5; tentatively, D is TRBD1 (6 bases). This CDR3 is built from 13 residues. The germline V gene has CDR1 SGHVS and CDR2 FNYEAQ. V dropped 5 bases and J dropped 9 bases, with 16 bases sitting between them. CDR3 in DNA: TGTGCCAGCAGCCTGGGCCTACAGGGACCCCAGTACTTC. Translating gives CASSLGLQGPQYF.

V gene TRBV12-3 or TRBV12-4 combines with J gene TRBJ1-1, with D maybe TRBD1 (5 bases). This CDR3 spans 12 amino acids. V lost 5 bases and J lost 4, with 8 bases in between. As DNA, the CDR3 is TGTGCCAGCAGTATTAGGGGCACTGAAGCTTTCTTT. Translating gives CASSIRGTEAFF.

The chain recombines TRBV28 with TRBJ2-7; a possible D gene is TRBD1 (5 bases). The CDR3 runs 13 residues. Trimming left V 6 bases short and J 9 bases short, with 18 bases between. Germline loops: CDR1 MDHEN, CDR2 SYDVKM. CDR3 residues: CASSSLGRLVQYF. In DNA form, the CDR3 reads TGTGCCAGCAGCTCCCTGGGGCGGCTTGTGCAGTACTTC.

The genes are TRBV5-6 and TRBJ1-4, with a possible D match to TRBD1 (5 bases). Looked up from germline, CDR1 is SGHDT and CDR2 is YYEEEE. V was pared by 3 bases and J by 7 bases, with 16 bases between. This CDR3 has 15 amino acids. The CDR3 DNA is TGTGCCAGCAGCTCAAACCGGGCCGGGGGTGAAAAACTGTTTTTT. It codes for CASSSNRAGGEKLFF.